Below, 10 T cell receptor beta chains from the same sample are listed, as sequenced in a study of siplizumab effects on memory and regulatory T cells. Clones were sequenced by immunoSEQ multiplex PCR, and TCRdb holds only the in-frame ones, with some missing. The profile covers under 85,000 clones, with 80% to 90% appearing a single time and approximately 1.7% taken by the ten largest. Sequenced sample: Tregs sorted from blood. All receptors come from a human donor in good health.

This clone is deemed medium-sized. The V and J genes are TRBV27 and TRBJ1-1; TRBD1 is a possible D gene (5 bases). Germline V gene data show CDR1 as MNHEY and CDR2 as SMNVEV (reference sequence). This CDR3 region has 14 residues. Trimming removed 4 bases from V and 5 bases from J, with 14 bases in between. CDR3 nucleotides: TGTGCCAGCAGTTGGGGGACCGCAGTAACTGAAGCTTTCTTT. Its translation is CASSWGTAVTEAFF.

The V gene is TRBV13, the J gene TRBJ1-1; tentative D call: TRBD1 (5 bases). Germline V CDR1 and CDR2: PRHDT, FYEKMQ (reference sequence). The ends were cut back, 3 bases at V and 4 bases at J, with 12 bases in the middle. The CDR3 loop spans 14 amino acids. CDR3 sequence (DNA): TGTGCCAGCAGCTTCGGCTGGAGGGGCACTGAAGCTTTCTTT. It yields the protein CASSFGWRGTEAFF. Full variable domain (remainder filled in from reference TRBV13 and TRBJ1-1): AAGVIQSPRHLIKEKRETATLKCYPIPRHDTVYWYQQGPGQDPQFLISFYEKMQSDKGSIPDRFSAQQFSDYHSELNMSSLELGDSALYFCASSFGWRGTEAFFGQGTRLTVV.

The V call is TRBV5-1, the J call TRBJ1-2; TRBD1 matches at 8 bases. V lost 3 bases and J lost 5; bases outside the gene matches: 12. Germline lookup yields CDR1 SGHRS and CDR2 YFSETQ. CDR3 size: 16 residues. This CDR3 is CASSSTGTGGMYGYTF. Written as DNA, the CDR3 is TGCGCCAGCAGCTCAACCGGGACAGGAGGGATGTATGGCTACACCTTC.

The chain links TRBV5-1 to TRBJ2-1; no reliable D call. CDR3 length: 14 residues. Germline V lookup: CDR1 SGHRS, CDR2 YFSETQ. V lost 0 bases and J lost 8, with 12 bases in between. In DNA form, the CDR3 reads TGCGCCAGCAGCTTGGTGGCTAGTGACTATGAGCAGTTCTTC. This translates into CASSLVASDYEQFF.

J is TRBJ1-2 and V is TRBV7-9; D not certain. CDR3 size: 12 residues. Germline V gene data show CDR1 as SEHNR and CDR2 as FQNEAQ (reference sequence). The V end lost 5 bases, the J end lost 8 bases, and 12 bases lay between the germline ends. CDR3 protein: CASSRRAGGYTF. The CDR3 nucleotides read TGTGCCAGCAGCCGCCGGGCGGGGGGCTACACCTTC.

The J gene is TRBJ2-3, the V gene TRBV18, with TRBD2 identical over 7 bases. CDR1 is KGHSH and CDR2 is LQKENI in the germline V gene. The CDR3 has 15 residues. Losses at the gene ends were 2 bases for V and 6 bases for J; bases not matched to a gene: 8. In DNA form, the CDR3 reads TGTGCCAGCTCACCAGGGGAGACTAGCCGGGATACGCAGTATTTT. Translation gives CASSPGETSRDTQYF. The variable domain in full, with the rest retrieved from reference TRBV18 and TRBJ2-3, is NAGVMQNPRHLVRRRGQEARLRCSPMKGHSHVYWYRQLPEEGLKFMVYLQKENIIDESGMPKERFSAEFPKEGPSILRIQQVVRGDSAAYFCASSPGETSRDTQYFGPGTRLTVL.

The rearrangement links TRBV11-3 to TRBJ2-7, with 9 bases aligning to TRBD2. CDR3 length equals 16 residues. Germline V gives CDR1 SGHNT, CDR2 YENEEA. V shed 1 base, J shed 3 bases, and the junction held 7 bases outside the gene matches. CDR3 sequence: CASSLGVAGENYEQYF. The CDR3 region has the DNA TGTGCCAGCAGCTTAGGGGTAGCGGGAGAGAACTACGAGCAGTACTTC.

The chain links TRBV7-2 to TRBJ2-5, with D possibly matching TRBD2 (5 bases). Germline CDR1 and CDR2: SGHTA and FQGNSA. The CDR3 length is 16 residues. Between the trimmed V and J ends, which lost 1 base and 9 bases, there was a span of 21 bases. CDR3 region: CASSLVSAPGRTAQYF. The CDR3 DNA follows: TGTGCCAGCAGCTTAGTATCTGCTCCCGGACGGACTGCCCAGTACTTC.

This chain connects TRBV19 to TRBJ2-7; tentative D call: TRBD2 (5 bases). The V gene lost 5 bases and the J gene lost 4 bases, with 6 bases spanning the gap. Germline CDR1 reads LNHDA; CDR2 reads SQIVND (reference sequence). The CDR3 is 11 residues long. The CDR3 sequence: CASSRGYEQYF. CDR3 nucleotide sequence: TGTGCCAGTAGTCGCGGGTACGAGCAGTACTTC. The whole variable domain, filled in from reference TRBV19 and TRBJ2-7, reads DGGITQSPKYLFRKEGQNVTLSCEQNLNHDAMYWYRQDPGQGLRLIYYSQIVNDFQKGDIAEGYSVSREKKESFPLTVTSAQKNPTAFYLCASSRGYEQYFGPGTRLTVT.

This clone was picked up many times. The gene calls are TRBV4-2 and TRBJ1-1, with D hard to call. The CDR3 contains 14 residues. With 2 bases removed from V and 8 bases from J, the gap between germline ends came to 15 bases. Germline V CDR1 and CDR2: LGHNA, YNFKEQ. This chain's CDR3 is CASSQPGSKSEAFF. Here the CDR3 DNA reads TGTGCCAGCAGCCAACCAGGATCAAAATCGGAAGCTTTCTTT.